This T cell receptor (beta chain) derives from a study of OX40 agonist ivuxolimab in advanced cancers. In the study overall: Patients were treated with ivuxolimab, an agonistic anti-OX40 (CD134) antibody.

A remark on this clone: The antigen remains undetermined.

CDR3 length: 14 residues. V dropped 10 bases and J dropped 5; count of bases not matched to a gene: 8. Germline V CDR1 and CDR2: ENHRY, SYGVKD. Study outcomes and limitations: Antigen specificity of clonally expanded peripheral T cells was not established. Relative to CD4+ cells, CD8+ T cells on average had more expanded clones.

Assay used: immunoSEQ multiplex PCR; TCRdb lists only in-frame clones, some missing. The repertoire has tens of thousands of clones, 79% of them found once; the top ten carry approximately 2.3%. This clonotype was obtained from an adult with an advanced solid tumor such as melanoma, head and neck, liver or kidney cancer. The chain links TRBV10-3 to TRBJ2-2; TRBD2 matches at 9 bases. Sequenced here: CD4+ or CD8+ T cells sorted from blood, sampled in a trial of the OX40 agonist ivuxolimab. The CDR3 bases are TGTGCCACCAGGATGGCGGGGGGGACCGGGGAGCTGTTTTTT. Translating gives CATRMAGGTGELFF.